These T cell receptor beta chains were read from a single sample in a study of CD8+ T cells in alopecia areata. Sequenced by immunoSEQ multiplex PCR; TCRdb stores in-frame clones only, minus some. Here the sample spans about 250,000 clones, around three fifths being singletons. The specimen comprised CD4+ T cells sorted from blood, sampled around week 54, from a patient treated with tofacitinib. These receptors came from a human donor with alopecia areata. Each CDR3 is given with its conserved first and last residue. The D gene is left open where the match is weak. Some rows mark clone size as missing; the rest say once, few, many or name a class of expanded clone.

clone_size: -
v_call: TRBV29-1
d_call: -
j_call: TRBJ1-2
cdr3_aa: CSVRGQGNGYTF
cdr3_nt: TGCAGCGTCCGGGGGCAGGGGAATGGCTACACCTTC

clone_size: -
v_call: TRBV7-3
d_call: -
j_call: TRBJ1-6
cdr3_aa: CASSLMYRSPLHF
cdr3_nt: TGTGCCAGCAGCTTAATGTACCGTTCACCCCTCCACTTT

clone_size: -
v_call: TRBV4-3
d_call: -
j_call: TRBJ2-1
cdr3_aa: CASSRRPGPDNEQFF
cdr3_nt: TGCGCCAGCAGCCGGCGGCCGGGACCGGACAATGAGCAGTTCTTC

clone_size: few
v_call: TRBV10-3
d_call: -
j_call: TRBJ1-6
cdr3_aa: CAISNNSPLHF
cdr3_nt: TGTGCCATCAGTAATAATTCACCCCTCCACTTT

clone_size: -
v_call: TRBV27
d_call: TRBD1
j_call: TRBJ1-1
cdr3_aa: CASSLLGGQGNTEAFF
cdr3_nt: TGTGCCAGCAGTTTATTGGGGGGACAGGGGAACACTGAAGCTTTCTTT

clone_size: -
v_call: TRBV19
d_call: TRBD1
j_call: TRBJ1-2
cdr3_aa: CASSPGGWYGYTF
cdr3_nt: TGTGCCAGTAGCCCAGGGGGCTGGTATGGCTACACCTTC

clone_size: -
v_call: TRBV4-2
d_call: TRBD1
j_call: TRBJ1-2
cdr3_aa: CASSQVRTGPKSYTF
cdr3_nt: TGTGCCAGCAGCCAAGTCAGGACAGGGCCGAAGAGCTACACCTTC

clone_size: once
v_call: TRBV30
d_call: TRBD1
j_call: TRBJ1-1
cdr3_aa: CAWNRGFTEAFF
cdr3_nt: TGTGCCTGGAACAGGGGTTTCACTGAAGCTTTCTTT

clone_size: -
v_call: TRBV5-1
d_call: -
j_call: TRBJ1-1
cdr3_aa: CASSPGGLTVGTEAFF
cdr3_nt: TGCGCCAGCAGCCCGGGGGGCCTCACCGTAGGAACTGAAGCTTTCTTT

clone_size: few
v_call: TRBV21-1
d_call: -
j_call: TRBJ2-1
cdr3_aa: CASSTLTSGYNEQFF
cdr3_nt: TGTGCCAGCAGCACCTTGACTAGCGGGTACAATGAGCAGTTCTTC

clone_size: -
v_call: TRBV7-2
d_call: -
j_call: TRBJ1-2
cdr3_aa: CASSLDGGAGYGYTF
cdr3_nt: TGTGCCAGCAGCTTAGACGGGGGCGCGGGCTATGGCTACACCTTC

clone_size: once
v_call: TRBV6-6
d_call: -
j_call: TRBJ1-1
cdr3_aa: CASNNGGTEAFF
cdr3_nt: TGTGCCAGCAACAACGGGGGCACTGAAGCTTTCTTT

clone_size: -
v_call: TRBV9
d_call: -
j_call: TRBJ1-4
cdr3_aa: CASSPIVGGEKLFF
cdr3_nt: TGTGCCAGCAGCCCGATAGTGGGGGGCGAAAAACTGTTTTTT

clone_size: -
v_call: TRBV30
d_call: -
j_call: TRBJ2-1
cdr3_aa: CAWSGGLDNEQFF
cdr3_nt: TGTGCCTGGAGTGGTGGCCTCGACAATGAGCAGTTCTTC

clone_size: once
v_call: TRBV7-9
d_call: -
j_call: TRBJ2-6
cdr3_aa: CASSVDSRANVLTF
cdr3_nt: TGTGCCAGCAGCGTGGACAGTCGGGCCAACGTCCTGACTTTC

clone_size: few
v_call: TRBV30
d_call: TRBD1
j_call: TRBJ1-2
cdr3_aa: CAWSGGQGLPSYGYTF
cdr3_nt: TGTGCCTGGAGTGGGGGACAGGGACTTCCCTCTTATGGCTACACCTTC

clone_size: -
v_call: TRBV30
d_call: -
j_call: TRBJ1-4
cdr3_aa: CAWSVHVDPLHEKLFF
cdr3_nt: TGTGCCTGGAGTGTACACGTGGACCCCCTGCATGAAAAACTGTTTTTT

clone_size: -
v_call: TRBV7-8
d_call: -
j_call: TRBJ2-6
cdr3_aa: CASSFGMANVLTF
cdr3_nt: TGTGCCAGCAGCTTCGGCATGGCCAACGTCCTGACTTTC

clone_size: once
v_call: TRBV30
d_call: -
j_call: TRBJ1-1
cdr3_aa: CAWSRDVPTEAFF
cdr3_nt: TGTGCCTGGAGTAGAGACGTTCCCACTGAAGCTTTCTTT

clone_size: -
v_call: TRBV5-4
d_call: TRBD2
j_call: TRBJ2-1
cdr3_aa: CASSRGTSGGPNPNEQFF
cdr3_nt: TGTGCCAGCAGCCGGGGGACTAGCGGGGGCCCGAATCCAAATGAGCAGTTCTTC

clone_size: few
v_call: TRBV30
d_call: TRBD1
j_call: TRBJ1-4
cdr3_aa: CAWEQGTNEKLFF
cdr3_nt: TGTGCCTGGGAACAGGGGACTAATGAAAAACTGTTTTTT

clone_size: -
v_call: TRBV9
d_call: TRBD2
j_call: TRBJ2-3
cdr3_aa: CASSVGSGGTDTQYF
cdr3_nt: TGTGCCAGCAGCGTTGGTAGCGGGGGAACAGATACGCAGTATTTT

clone_size: -
v_call: TRBV6-6
d_call: TRBD2
j_call: TRBJ2-1
cdr3_aa: CASRESGGDAFF
cdr3_nt: TGTGCCAGCAGGGAGAGCGGGGGGGACGCTTTCTTC

clone_size: -
v_call: TRBV7-9
d_call: TRBD1
j_call: TRBJ1-2
cdr3_aa: CASSLSVPGGRYTSQGYTF
cdr3_nt: TGTGCCAGCAGCTTATCGGTTCCAGGGGGACGATACACTTCTCAAGGCTACACCTTC

clone_size: -
v_call: TRBV30
d_call: -
j_call: TRBJ1-3
cdr3_aa: CAGSSGNTIYF
cdr3_nt: TGTGCCGGGAGCTCTGGAAACACCATATATTTT

clone_size: -
v_call: TRBV2
d_call: TRBD1
j_call: TRBJ1-2
cdr3_aa: CASSLGQDYGYTF
cdr3_nt: TGTGCCAGCAGTTTGGGACAGGACTATGGCTACACCTTC

clone_size: few
v_call: TRBV19
d_call: TRBD1
j_call: TRBJ2-3
cdr3_aa: CASSPQGVDTQYF
cdr3_nt: TGTGCCAGTAGTCCCCAGGGGGTGGATACGCAGTATTTT

clone_size: -
v_call: TRBV6-1
d_call: -
j_call: TRBJ2-5
cdr3_aa: CASSDPGLLGTQYF
cdr3_nt: TGTGCCAGCAGTGATCCCGGGTTATTAGGGACCCAGTACTTC

clone_size: -
v_call: TRBV19
d_call: TRBD1
j_call: TRBJ2-6
cdr3_aa: CARPQPGQGAGGANVLTF
cdr3_nt: TGTGCCAGGCCTCAGCCGGGACAGGGGGCGGGTGGGGCCAACGTCCTGACTTTC

clone_size: few
v_call: TRBV7-2
d_call: -
j_call: TRBJ2-7
cdr3_aa: CASSPRLSVYEQYF
cdr3_nt: TGTGCCAGCAGCCCCCGCTTGTCGGTGTACGAGCAGTACTTC

clone_size: -
v_call: TRBV7-2
d_call: -
j_call: TRBJ1-4
cdr3_aa: CASSSPPPGEKLFF
cdr3_nt: TGTGCCAGCAGCTCCCCCCCGCCTGGGGAAAAACTGTTTTTT

clone_size: -
v_call: TRBV5-6
d_call: -
j_call: TRBJ2-1
cdr3_aa: CASSTLRGGEQFF
cdr3_nt: TGTGCCAGCAGCACCCTCAGGGGGGGAGAGCAGTTCTTC